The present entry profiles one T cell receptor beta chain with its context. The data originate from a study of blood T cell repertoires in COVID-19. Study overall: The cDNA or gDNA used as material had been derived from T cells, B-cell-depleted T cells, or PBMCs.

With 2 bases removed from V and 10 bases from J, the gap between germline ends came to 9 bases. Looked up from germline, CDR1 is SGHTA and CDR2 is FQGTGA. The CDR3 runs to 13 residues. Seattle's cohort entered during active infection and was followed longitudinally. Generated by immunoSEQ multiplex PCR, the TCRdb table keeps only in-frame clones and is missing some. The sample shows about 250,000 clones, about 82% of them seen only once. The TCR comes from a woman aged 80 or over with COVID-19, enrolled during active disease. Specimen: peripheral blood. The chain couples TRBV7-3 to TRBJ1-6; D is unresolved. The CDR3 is CASSLQLASPLHF. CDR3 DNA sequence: TGTGCCAGCAGCTTACAACTTGCCTCACCCCTCCACTTT. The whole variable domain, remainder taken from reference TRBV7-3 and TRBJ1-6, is GAGVSQTPSNKVTEKGKYVELRCDPISGHTALYWYRQSLGQGPEFLIYFQGTGAADDSGLPNDRFFAVRPEGSVSTLKIQRTERGDSAVYLCASSLQLASPLHFGNGTRLTVT.